Described below is a single TCR beta chain sequence and its context. Its antigen remains undetermined. No base quality values were provided; no much bigger clone lies one nucleotide off. The data are from a study of radiotherapy plus CTLA-4 blockade in lung cancer (dated by TCRdb to the late 2010s). General notes on the study: Among enrolled patients, 15% to 20% had an objective response and around 33% reached disease control.

Trimming at the junction amounts to 5 bases on V and 1 base on J, and the germline ends lie 18 bases apart. CDR1 and CDR2 were assigned from the germline V gene as MDHEN and SYDVKM. Including the terminal cysteine and phenylalanine, the CDR3 comprises 16 residues. Only the CDR3 portion is preserved as DNA: 48 bases, with reading frame beginning at the first base. The study tested focal radiation therapy combined with CTLA-4 blockade (ipilimumab) in patients with chemo-refractory metastatic non-small-cell lung cancer. The library was prepared using the immunoSEQ multiplex PCR assay. As stored in TCRdb, this immuneACCESS dataset retains in-frame rearrangements with V and J assigned. A fraction of the clones does not appear; measured against another copy, unresolved V genes explain less than half of the discrepancy, and the remainder lacks a known reason. The sample table shows about 59,000 clones, and 65% to 85% are seen once. The top ten clones comprise around 3% of the sample.

General conclusions and limits of the study: The strongest predictors of response were reported to be early dynamic shifts in blood T cell clones along with a rise in serum interferon-beta following radiation. TCR clones derived from tumors expanded in peripheral blood after treatment with radiotherapy and ipilimumab.

Sample: peripheral blood, taken from a patient treated with radiotherapy plus ipilimumab. The sequence derives from a human donor with non-small cell lung cancer who had a complete response to radiotherapy plus ipilimumab. The chain is assembled from TRBV28 and TRBJ2-7, with a tentative D gene TRBD2 over 7 matching bases. The CDR3 protein: CASSLPQGAGSYEQYF. DNA sequence: TGTGCCAGCAGTCTACCACAGGGAGCGGGGTCCTACGAGCAGTACTTC.